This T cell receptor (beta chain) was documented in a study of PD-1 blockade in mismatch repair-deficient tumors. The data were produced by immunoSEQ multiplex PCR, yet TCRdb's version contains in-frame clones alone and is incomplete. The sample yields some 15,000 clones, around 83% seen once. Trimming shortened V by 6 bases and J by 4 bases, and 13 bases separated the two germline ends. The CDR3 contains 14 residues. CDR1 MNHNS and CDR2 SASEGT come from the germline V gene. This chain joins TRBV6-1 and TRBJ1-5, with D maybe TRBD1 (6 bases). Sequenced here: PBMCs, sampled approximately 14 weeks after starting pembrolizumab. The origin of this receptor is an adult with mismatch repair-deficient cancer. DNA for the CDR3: TGTGCCAGCAGGCCGGGACACCAGAATCAGCCCCAGCATTTT. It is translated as CASRPGHQNQPQHF.